This is a list of T cell receptor beta chains from one sample in a study of cytomegalovirus exposure and HLA in healthy donors. Using immunoSEQ multiplex PCR, the repertoire was profiled, and TCRdb retains in-frame clones only, with some absent. The sample records roughly 59,000 clones, about 63% being singletons. Material for sequencing was PBMCs. The receptors stem from a man aged 35-49 years in good health and CMV-seropositive. The CDR3 runs from the conserved cysteine through the conserved F or W. D genes are given only for firm matches. Clone size is given for some rows only: seen once, a few or many times, or a class if the clone is expanded.

V gene	clone size	J gene	D gene	CDR3 DNA	CDR3 protein
TRBV4-1	few	TRBJ2-2	.	TGCGCCAGCAGCCAAGAGGCAGCAGATGACAACGGGGAGCTGTTTTTT	CASSQEAADDNGELFF
TRBV6-6	.	TRBJ2-7	.	.	CASSSSGQGLGEQYF
TRBV28	.	TRBJ2-3	.	TGTGCCAGCACTCAGGTTCAGGGCCGAGTAGGTACGCAGTATTTT	CASTQVQGRVGTQYF
TRBV9	.	TRBJ2-3	TRBD2	TGTGCCAGCAGCGTAGTTCCCGCGGGGGGCACAGATACGCAGTATTTT	CASSVVPAGGTDTQYF
TRBV4-1	.	TRBJ1-4	TRBD1	TGCGCCAGCAGCCGAGGGACAGGAAGGGAAAAACTGTTTTTT	CASSRGTGREKLFF
TRBV5-6	.	TRBJ2-7	.	TGTGCCAGCAGACAGGGCAACTCCTACGAGCAGTACTTC	CASRQGNSYEQYF
TRBV5-1	.	TRBJ2-1	TRBD2	TGCGCCAGCAGCCCCAGGGCCCTAGCGGACTACAATGAGCAGTTCTTC	CASSPRALADYNEQFF
TRBV5-1	.	TRBJ2-3	TRBD2	TGCGCCAGCAGCTTGCCTAGCGGGTCTAGCACAGATACGCAGTATTTT	CASSLPSGSSTDTQYF
TRBV19	few	TRBJ1-1	TRBD1	TGTGCCAGTAGACCCCCGGACAGGTTTTCGGCTGAAGCTTTCTTT	CASRPPDRFSAEAFF
TRBV7-2	.	TRBJ2-3	TRBD1	TGTGCCAGCCGGTCGTCAAGGGACAGGGTGACAGATACGCAGTATTTT	CASRSSRDRVTDTQYF